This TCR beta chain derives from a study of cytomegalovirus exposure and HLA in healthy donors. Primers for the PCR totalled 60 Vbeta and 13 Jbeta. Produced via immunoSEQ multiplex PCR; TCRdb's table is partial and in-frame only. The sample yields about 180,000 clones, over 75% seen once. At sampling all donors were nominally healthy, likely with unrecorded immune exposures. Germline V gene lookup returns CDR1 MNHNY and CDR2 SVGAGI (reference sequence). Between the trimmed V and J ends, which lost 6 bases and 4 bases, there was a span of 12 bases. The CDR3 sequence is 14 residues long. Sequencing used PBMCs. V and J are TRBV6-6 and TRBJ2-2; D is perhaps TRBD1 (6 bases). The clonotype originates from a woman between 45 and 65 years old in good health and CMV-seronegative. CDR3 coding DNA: TGTGCCAGCAGACCCAAACAGGGCACCGGGGAGCTGTTTTTT. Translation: CASRPKQGTGELFF.